These T cell receptor beta chains were read from a single sample in a study of radiation and T cells in renal cell carcinoma. Data came from immunoSEQ multiplex PCR; TCRdb stores just in-frame clones and leaves some out. The repertoire includes some 72,000 clones, roughly 82% of them detected once, and about 6% sits in the top ten. Here the sequenced sample was blood, taken from a patient whose treatment included radiotherapy and nephrectomy. These receptors were collected from a man aged 55 to 70 with renal cell carcinoma. CDR3s include the opening cysteine and the closing phenylalanine or tryptophan. The order of the fields is J gene, D gene, V gene, CDR3 length, clone size, CDR3 protein, CDR3 DNA. The D gene is left open where the match is weak. Rows may omit the clone size; those that give it use once, few, many or a size class.

>TRBJ1-2|-|TRBV6-1|15|-
CASSGTGLSNYGYTF
TGTGCCAGCAGTGGTACAGGCTTGTCTAACTATGGCTACACCTTC
>TRBJ2-5|-|TRBV29-1|15|-
CSVEGQAGTQETQYF
TGCAGCGTTGAAGGGCAGGCCGGGACACAAGAGACCCAGTACTTC
>TRBJ2-3|-|TRBV27|14|-
CASSLAIGADTQYF
TGTGCCAGCAGTTTAGCGATAGGGGCAGATACGCAGTATTTT
>TRBJ2-1|TRBD2|TRBV7-6|14|-
CASSTSGSYNEQFF
TGTGCCAGCAGCACTAGCGGCTCCTACAATGAGCAGTTCTTC
>TRBJ2-4|-|TRBV5-1|15|-
CASSLEGGAKNIQYF
TGCGCCAGCAGCTTGGAAGGGGGAGCCAAAAACATTCAGTACTTC
>TRBJ2-2|TRBD2|TRBV5-1|16|-
CASSLTRSGKTGELFF
TGCGCCAGCAGCTTGACCCGAAGCGGGAAGACCGGGGAGCTGTTTTTT
>TRBJ2-1|-|TRBV5-1|14|-
CASSLVTGGDEQFF
TGCGCCAGCAGCTTGGTTACAGGGGGGGATGAGCAGTTCTTC
>TRBJ1-2|-|TRBV28|12|-
CASMTRNYGYTF
TGTGCCAGCATGACCCGGAACTATGGCTACACCTTC
>TRBJ2-7|-|TRBV7-2|15|-
CASSQVSDATYEQYF
TGTGCCAGCAGCCAAGTGTCCGACGCCACCTACGAGCAGTACTTC
>TRBJ1-1|-|TRBV11-3|13|-
CASSRDRNTEAFF
TGTGCCAGCAGCCGTGACAGGAACACTGAAGCTTTCTTT
>TRBJ1-1|-|TRBV27|13|-
CASSFVPNTEAFF
TGTGCCAGCAGTTTCGTTCCGAACACTGAAGCTTTCTTT
>TRBJ2-7|TRBD1|TRBV14|14|many
CASSRGQVPYEQYF
TGTGCCAGCAGCCGGGGACAGGTCCCCTACGAGCAGTACTTC
>TRBJ2-3|-|TRBV6-5|14|-
CASSPWPRTDTQYF
TGTGCCAGCAGTCCCTGGCCCCGCACAGATACGCAGTATTTT
>TRBJ2-6|-|TRBV7-9|14|-
CASSLPPGINVLTF
TGTGCCAGCAGCCTCCCGCCCGGTATCAACGTCCTGACTTTC
>TRBJ2-3|-|TRBV6-4|18|once
CASSDHGTERPITDTQYF
TGTGCCAGCAGTGACCACGGGACCGAGCGACCGATCACAGATACGCAGTATTTT
>TRBJ2-7|-|TRBV18|12|few
CASSPSGNEQYF
TGTGCCAGCTCACCTTCAGGGAACGAGCAGTACTTC
>TRBJ1-2|-|TRBV7-2|14|-
CASSFRTAYYGYTF
TGTGCCAGCAGCTTTCGGACAGCTTACTATGGCTACACCTTC
>TRBJ2-2|TRBD2|TRBV7-6|16|-
CASSPTSGSFAGELFF
TGTGCCAGCAGCCCAACTAGCGGGAGCTTCGCCGGGGAGCTGTTTTTT
>TRBJ2-7|TRBD1|TRBV9|11|-
CASSPGQVQYF
TGTGCCAGCAGCCCGGGACAGGTGCAGTACTTC
>TRBJ1-4|-|TRBV7-8|17|-
CASSQQDREMLNEKLFF
TGTGCCAGCAGCCAACAGGATAGGGAGATGTTAAATGAAAAACTGTTTTTT